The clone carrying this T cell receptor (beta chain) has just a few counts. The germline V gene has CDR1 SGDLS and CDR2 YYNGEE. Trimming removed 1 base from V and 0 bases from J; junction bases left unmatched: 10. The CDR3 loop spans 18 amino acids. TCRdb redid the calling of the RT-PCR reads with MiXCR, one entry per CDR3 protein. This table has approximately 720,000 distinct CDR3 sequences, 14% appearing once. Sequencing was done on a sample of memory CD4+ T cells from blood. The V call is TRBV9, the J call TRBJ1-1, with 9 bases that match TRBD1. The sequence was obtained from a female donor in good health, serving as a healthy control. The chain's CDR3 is CASSVTGGLAMMNTEAFF. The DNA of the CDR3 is TGTGCCAGCAGCGTAACAGGGGGCCTAGCTATGATGAACACTGAAGCTTTCTTT.